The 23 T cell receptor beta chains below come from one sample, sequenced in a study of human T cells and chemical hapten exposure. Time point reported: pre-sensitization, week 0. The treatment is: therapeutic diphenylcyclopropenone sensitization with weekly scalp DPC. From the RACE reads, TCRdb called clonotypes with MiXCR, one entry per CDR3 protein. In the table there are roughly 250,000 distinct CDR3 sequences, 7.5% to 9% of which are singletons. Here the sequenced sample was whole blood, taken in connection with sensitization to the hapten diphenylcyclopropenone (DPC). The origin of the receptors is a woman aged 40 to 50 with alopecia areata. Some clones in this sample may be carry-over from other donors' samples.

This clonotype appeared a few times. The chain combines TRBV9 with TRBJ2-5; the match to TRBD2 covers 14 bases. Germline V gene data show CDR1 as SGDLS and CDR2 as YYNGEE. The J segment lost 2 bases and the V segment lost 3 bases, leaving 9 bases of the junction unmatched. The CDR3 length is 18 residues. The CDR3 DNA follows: TGTGCCAGCAGCGCAGGGACTAGCGGGAGTGCACTTCAAGAGACCCAGTACTTC. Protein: CASSAGTSGSALQETQYF. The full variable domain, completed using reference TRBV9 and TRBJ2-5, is DSGVTQTPKHLITATGQRVTLRCSPRSGDLSVYWYQQSLDQGLQFLIQYYNGEERAKGNILERFSAQQFPDLHSELNLSSLELGDSALYFCASSAGTSGSALQETQYFGPGTRLLVL.

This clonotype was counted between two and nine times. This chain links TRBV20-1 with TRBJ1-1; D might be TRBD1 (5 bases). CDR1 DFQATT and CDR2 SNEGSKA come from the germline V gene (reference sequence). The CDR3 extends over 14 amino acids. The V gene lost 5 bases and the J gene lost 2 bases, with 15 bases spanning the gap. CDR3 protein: CSAPGTGGNTEAFF. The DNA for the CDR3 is TGCAGTGCTCCCGGGACGGGAGGTAACACTGAAGCTTTCTTT.

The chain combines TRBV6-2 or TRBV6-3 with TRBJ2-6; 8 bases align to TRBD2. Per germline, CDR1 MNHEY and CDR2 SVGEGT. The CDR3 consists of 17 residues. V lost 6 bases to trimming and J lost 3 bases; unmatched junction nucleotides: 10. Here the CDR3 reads CASRLTAGVSGANVLTF. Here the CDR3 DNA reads TGTGCCAGCAGACTAACAGCGGGAGTTAGTGGGGCCAACGTCCTGACTTTC.

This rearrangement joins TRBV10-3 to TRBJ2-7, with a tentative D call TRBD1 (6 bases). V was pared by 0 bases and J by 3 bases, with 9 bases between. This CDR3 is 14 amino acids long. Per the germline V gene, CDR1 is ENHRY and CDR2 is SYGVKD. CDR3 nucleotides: TGTGCCATCAGTGAGTCAGAACAGGGCTACGAGCAGTACTTC. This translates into CAISESEQGYEQYF.

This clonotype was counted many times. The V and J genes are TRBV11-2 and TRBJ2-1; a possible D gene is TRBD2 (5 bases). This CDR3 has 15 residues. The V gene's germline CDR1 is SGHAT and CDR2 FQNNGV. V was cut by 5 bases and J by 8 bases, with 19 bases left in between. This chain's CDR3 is CASSPGGWAAYEQFF. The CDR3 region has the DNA TGTGCCAGCAGCCCAGGAGGCTGGGCAGCCTATGAGCAGTTCTTC.

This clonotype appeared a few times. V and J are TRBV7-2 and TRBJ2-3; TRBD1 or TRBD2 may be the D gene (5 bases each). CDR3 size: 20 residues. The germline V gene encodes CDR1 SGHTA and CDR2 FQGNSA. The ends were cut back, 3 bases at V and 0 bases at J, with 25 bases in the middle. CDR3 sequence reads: CASSFPGYGGAVPSTDTQYF. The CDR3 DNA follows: TGTGCCAGCAGCTTTCCAGGGTATGGGGGAGCCGTACCAAGCACAGATACGCAGTATTTT.

CDR3 in amino acids: CASSYGAESYEQYF. The CDR3 DNA reads as TGTGCCAGCAGTTACGGTGCGGAATCCTACGAGCAGTACTTC. This chain connects TRBV6-2 or TRBV6-3 to TRBJ2-7, with D uncertain. Trimming shortened V by 2 bases and J by 1 base, and 9 bases separated the two germline ends. The germline gives CDR1 MNHEY, CDR2 SVGEGT. CDR3 size: 14 residues.

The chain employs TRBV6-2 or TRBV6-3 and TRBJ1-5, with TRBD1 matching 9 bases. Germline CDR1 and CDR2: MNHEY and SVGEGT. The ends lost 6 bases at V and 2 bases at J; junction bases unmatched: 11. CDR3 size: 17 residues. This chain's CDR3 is CASREIPTGGGNQPQHF. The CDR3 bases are TGTGCCAGCAGGGAAATTCCGACAGGGGGAGGCAATCAGCCCCAGCATTTT.

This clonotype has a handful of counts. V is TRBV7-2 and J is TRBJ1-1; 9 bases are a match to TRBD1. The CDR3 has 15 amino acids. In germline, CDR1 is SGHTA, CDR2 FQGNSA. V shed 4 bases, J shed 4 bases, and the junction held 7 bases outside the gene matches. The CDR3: CASSSRTGASTEAFF. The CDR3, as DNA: TGTGCCAGCAGCTCAAGGACAGGGGCGAGCACTGAAGCTTTCTTT.

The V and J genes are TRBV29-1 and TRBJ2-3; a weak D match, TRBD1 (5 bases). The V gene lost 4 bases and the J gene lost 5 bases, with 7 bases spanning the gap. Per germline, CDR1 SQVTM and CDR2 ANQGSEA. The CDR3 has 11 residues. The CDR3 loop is CSVGQKDTQYF. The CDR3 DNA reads TGCAGCGTTGGACAGAAAGATACGCAGTATTTT.

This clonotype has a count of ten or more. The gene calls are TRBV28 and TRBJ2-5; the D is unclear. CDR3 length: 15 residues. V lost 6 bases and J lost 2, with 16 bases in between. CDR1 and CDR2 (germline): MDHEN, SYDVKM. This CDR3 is CASSTYSVGQETQYF. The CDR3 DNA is TGTGCCAGCAGCACATACTCGGTGGGTCAAGAGACCCAGTACTTC.

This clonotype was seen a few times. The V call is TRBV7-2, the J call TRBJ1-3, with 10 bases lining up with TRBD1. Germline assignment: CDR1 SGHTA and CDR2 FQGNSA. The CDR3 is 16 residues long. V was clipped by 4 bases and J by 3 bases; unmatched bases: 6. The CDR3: CASSSLTGGVGNTIYF. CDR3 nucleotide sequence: TGTGCCAGCAGCTCCCTGACAGGGGGCGTTGGAAACACCATATATTTT. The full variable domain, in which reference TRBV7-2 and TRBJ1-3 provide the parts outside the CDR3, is GAGVSQSPSNKVTEKGKDVELRCDPISGHTALYWYRQSLGQGLEFLIYFQGNSAPDKSGLPSDRFSAERTGGSVSTLTIQRTQQEDSAVYLCASSSLTGGVGNTIYFGEGSWLTVV.

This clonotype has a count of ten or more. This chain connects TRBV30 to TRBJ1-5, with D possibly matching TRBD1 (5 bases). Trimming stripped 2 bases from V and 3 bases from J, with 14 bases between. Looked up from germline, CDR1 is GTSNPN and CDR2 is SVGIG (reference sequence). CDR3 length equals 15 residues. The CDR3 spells CAWSPRGGINQPQHF. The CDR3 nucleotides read TGTGCCTGGAGTCCCCGCGGGGGGATCAATCAGCCCCAGCATTTT.

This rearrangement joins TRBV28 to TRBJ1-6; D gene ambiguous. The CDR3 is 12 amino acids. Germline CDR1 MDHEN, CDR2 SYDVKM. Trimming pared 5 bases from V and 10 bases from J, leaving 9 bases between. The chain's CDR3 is CASSPPGSPLHF. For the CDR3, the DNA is TGTGCCAGCAGTCCACCGGGCTCACCCCTCCACTTT.

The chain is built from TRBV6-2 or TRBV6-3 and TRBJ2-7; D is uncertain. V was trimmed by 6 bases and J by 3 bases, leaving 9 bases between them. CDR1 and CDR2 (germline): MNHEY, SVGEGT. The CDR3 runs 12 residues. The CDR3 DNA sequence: TGTGCCAGCAGACCGGCCGACTACGAGCAGTACTTC. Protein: CASRPADYEQYF.

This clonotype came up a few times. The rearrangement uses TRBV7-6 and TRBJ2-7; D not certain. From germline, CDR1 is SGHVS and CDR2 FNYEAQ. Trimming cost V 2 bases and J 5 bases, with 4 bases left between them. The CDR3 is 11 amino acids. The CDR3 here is CASSLFHEQYF. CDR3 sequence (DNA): TGTGCCAGCAGCTTATTCCACGAGCAGTACTTC.

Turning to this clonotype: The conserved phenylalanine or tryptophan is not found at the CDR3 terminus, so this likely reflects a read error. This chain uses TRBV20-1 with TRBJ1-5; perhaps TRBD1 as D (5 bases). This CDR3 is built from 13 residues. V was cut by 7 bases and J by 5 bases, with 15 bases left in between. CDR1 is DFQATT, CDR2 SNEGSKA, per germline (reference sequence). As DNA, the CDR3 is TGCAGTGTCAGCGGGGGATACGATCAGCCCCAGCATCTT. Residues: CSVSGGYDQPQHL.

DNA for the CDR3: TGTGCCAGCAGCCCCGGACTAGCGGGAGGTGAGCAGTTCTTC. Its protein is CASSPGLAGGEQFF. The genes are TRBV7-2 and TRBJ2-1, with 14 bases matching TRBD2. J gave up 9 bases and V 5 bases, and 3 bases lay outside the gene matches. The CDR3 is 14 residues long. Germline V CDR1 and CDR2: SGHTA, FQGNSA. The complete variable domain, with remaining parts taken from reference TRBV7-2 and TRBJ2-1, reads GAGVSQSPSNKVTEKGKDVELRCDPISGHTALYWYRQSLGQGLEFLIYFQGNSAPDKSGLPSDRFSAERTGGSVSTLTIQRTQQEDSAVYLCASSPGLAGGEQFFGPGTRLTVL.

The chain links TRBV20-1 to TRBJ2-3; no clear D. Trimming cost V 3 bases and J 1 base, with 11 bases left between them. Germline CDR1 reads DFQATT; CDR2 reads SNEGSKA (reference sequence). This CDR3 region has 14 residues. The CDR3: CSARAVVGTDTQYF. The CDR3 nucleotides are TGCAGTGCTAGGGCGGTGGTGGGCACAGATACGCAGTATTTT.

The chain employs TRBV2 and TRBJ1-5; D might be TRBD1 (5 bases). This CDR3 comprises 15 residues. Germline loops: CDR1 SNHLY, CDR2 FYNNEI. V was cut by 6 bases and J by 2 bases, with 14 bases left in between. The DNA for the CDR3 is TGTGCCAGCAGGCTGACAGCGCATGGCAATCAGCCCCAGCATTTT. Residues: CASRLTAHGNQPQHF.

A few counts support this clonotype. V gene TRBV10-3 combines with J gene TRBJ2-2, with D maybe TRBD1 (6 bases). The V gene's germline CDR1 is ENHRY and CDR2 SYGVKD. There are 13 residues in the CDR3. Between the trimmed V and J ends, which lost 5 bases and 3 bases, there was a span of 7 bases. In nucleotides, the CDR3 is TGTGCCATCAGTCGGACAGACACCGGGGAGCTGTTTTTT. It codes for CAISRTDTGELFF.

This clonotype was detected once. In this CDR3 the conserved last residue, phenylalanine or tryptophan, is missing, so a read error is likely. The CDR3, as DNA: TGTGCCAGCAGTTCACAGGGAACTGGGGCCAACGTCCTGACTTCC. Residues: CASSSQGTGANVLTS. J is TRBJ2-6 and V is TRBV6-5; tentatively, D is TRBD1 (6 bases). Trimming shortened V by 4 bases and J by 2 bases, and 9 bases separated the two germline ends. This CDR3 has 15 residues. The germline gives CDR1 MNHEY, CDR2 SVGAGI.

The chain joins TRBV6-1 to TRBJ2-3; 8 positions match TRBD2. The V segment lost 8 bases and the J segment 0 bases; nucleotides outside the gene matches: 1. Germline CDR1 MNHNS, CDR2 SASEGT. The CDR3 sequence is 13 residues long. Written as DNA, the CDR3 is TGTGCCAGCGCTAGCGGGAGCACAGATACGCAGTATTTT. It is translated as CASASGSTDTQYF.